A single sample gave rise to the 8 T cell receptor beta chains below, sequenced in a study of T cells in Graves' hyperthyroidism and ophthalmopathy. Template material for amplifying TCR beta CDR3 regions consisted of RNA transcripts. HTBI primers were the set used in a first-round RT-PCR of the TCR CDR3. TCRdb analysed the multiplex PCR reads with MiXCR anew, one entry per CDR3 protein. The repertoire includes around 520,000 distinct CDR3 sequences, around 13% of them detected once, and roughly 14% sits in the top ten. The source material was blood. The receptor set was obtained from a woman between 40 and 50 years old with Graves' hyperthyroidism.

CDR3 nucleotides: TGTGCCAGCAGCTTAGGACTAGCGGTCGCCGGGGAGCTGTTTTTT. Its protein product is CASSLGLAVAGELFF. The V gene is TRBV11-1, the J gene TRBJ2-2; 9 bases align to TRBD2. The V gene end was trimmed by 1 base and the J gene end by 6 bases; junction bases not matched to a gene: 3. From germline, CDR1 is SGHAT and CDR2 FQDESV (reference sequence). CDR3 length: 15 amino acids.

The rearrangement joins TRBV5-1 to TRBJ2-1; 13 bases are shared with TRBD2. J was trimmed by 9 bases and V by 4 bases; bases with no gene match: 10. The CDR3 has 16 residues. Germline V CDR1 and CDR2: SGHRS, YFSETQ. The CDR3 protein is CASSPGGLAGESEQFF. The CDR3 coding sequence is TGCGCCAGCAGCCCGGGAGGACTAGCGGGAGAGAGTGAGCAGTTCTTC.

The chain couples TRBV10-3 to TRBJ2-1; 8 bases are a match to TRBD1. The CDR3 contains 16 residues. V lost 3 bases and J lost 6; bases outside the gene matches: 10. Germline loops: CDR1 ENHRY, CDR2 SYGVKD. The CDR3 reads CAISDNSDRGSNEQFF. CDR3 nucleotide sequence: TGTGCCATCAGTGATAATAGTGACAGGGGTTCCAATGAGCAGTTCTTC.

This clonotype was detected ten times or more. The CDR3 bases are TGCAGTGCTAGATCCCTAGCGGGAGAGACCTACGAGCAGTACTTC. As protein: CSARSLAGETYEQYF. This rearrangement joins TRBV20-1 to TRBJ2-7; 10 bases are shared with TRBD2. The J segment lost 2 bases and the V segment lost 2 bases, leaving 6 bases of the junction unmatched. The CDR3 loop spans 15 amino acids. CDR1 DFQATT and CDR2 SNEGSKA come from the germline V gene (reference sequence).

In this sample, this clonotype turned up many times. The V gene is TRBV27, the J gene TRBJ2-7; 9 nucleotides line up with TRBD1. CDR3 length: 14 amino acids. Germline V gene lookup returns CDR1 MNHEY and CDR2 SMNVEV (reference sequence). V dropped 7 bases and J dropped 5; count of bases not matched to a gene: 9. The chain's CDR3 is CASTVGQGSHEQYF. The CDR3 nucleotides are TGTGCCAGCACGGTCGGACAGGGGTCGCACGAGCAGTACTTC.

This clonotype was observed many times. The CDR3 reads CASSLDPTGNYGYTF. CDR3 bases: TGTGCCAGCAGTTTAGATCCGACAGGGAACTATGGCTACACCTTC. This chain joins TRBV28 and TRBJ1-2, with 7 bases aligning to TRBD1. J gave up 2 bases and V 2 bases, and 5 bases lay outside the gene matches. The germline gives CDR1 MDHEN, CDR2 SYDVKM. This CDR3 has 15 residues.

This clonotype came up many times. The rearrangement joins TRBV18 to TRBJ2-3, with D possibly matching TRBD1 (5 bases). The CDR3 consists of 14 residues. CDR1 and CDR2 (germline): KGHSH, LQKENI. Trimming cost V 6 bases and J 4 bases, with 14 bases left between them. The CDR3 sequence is CASSPRRAADTQYF. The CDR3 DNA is TGTGCCAGCTCCCCCCGCAGGGCGGCAGATACGCAGTATTTT.

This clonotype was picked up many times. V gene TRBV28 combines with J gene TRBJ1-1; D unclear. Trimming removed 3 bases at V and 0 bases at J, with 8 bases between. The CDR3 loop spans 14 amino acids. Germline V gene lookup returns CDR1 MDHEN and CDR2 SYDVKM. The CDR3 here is CASSFQHMNTEAFF. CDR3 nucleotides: TGTGCCAGCAGTTTCCAACATATGAACACTGAAGCTTTCTTT.